This T cell receptor (beta chain) emerged from a study of T cell responses to AZD1222 COVID-19 vaccine (dated by TCRdb to about 2021). Context from the whole study: A total of over 230 trial participants underwent TCR sequencing, of whom some 210 received two doses of AZD1222 and some 25 received two doses of the MenACWY control vaccine. Trial participants were enrolled into age subgroups of 18-55, 56-69 and 70-plus years, which contained 148, 28 and 57 TCR-sequenced participants, respectively. General conclusions and limits of the study: Reportedly, close to half of the unique spike-specific TCRs recognized epitopes lying outside the regions that are mutated in the B.1.351 and B.1.1.7 variants. Because no day 14 peak-response samples were available, repertoires were characterized only after the peak T cell response. Conclusions about previously exposed vaccinees are limited, since just 5 to 7 AZD1222 recipients were seropositive for SARS-CoV-2 at baseline. Most participants were white British and females outnumbered males, and the authors suggested that clonal diversity may have been underestimated. In the small 56-69-year group, the increase in depth fell short of significance, most likely because of low power. CD4 TCRs associated with the vaccine covered the entire spike protein, and the dominant responses were in regions 160-218 and 743-854. A significant rise in spike-specific TCR breadth and depth was observed after two AZD1222 doses relative to day 0 and relative to MenACWY recipients.

Only a few counts were recorded for this clone. Its specific antigen is unknown. Per-base qualities were not stored, and no clone one base away is much larger. Taken with the paper, the label for time point translates to: about 28 days (+/-7) after the second vaccine dose. Because spike-specific TCR depth and breadth did not differ between the two schedules, AZD1222 recipients who got a second dose at roughly 4 weeks were pooled with those who got a second dose at roughly 12 weeks. Vaccinee samples came from UK trials COV001 and COV002, including a single-blind randomized controlled phase 2/3 trial of AZD1222 (ChAdOx1 nCoV-19) in healthy adults. For TCRbeta chain sequencing, PBMC samples from trial participants were taken at day 0 and at day 28 after the second dose. The CDR3 regions of human TCRbeta chains were subjected to immunosequencing. In the authors' own workflow: Repertoire TCRs were matched against a reference library of SARS-CoV-2-specific TCRs generated with the MIRA antigen-specificity platform. Breadth meant the fraction of unique TCRs that were SARS-CoV-2-associated, whereas depth meant the fraction of total T cells that were SARS-CoV-2-associated. Each spike-specific TCR was assigned to its reactive spike region and to a CD4 or CD8 class using the MIRA data. Log10-transformed breadth and depth values were compared by one-way ANOVA with Sidak's multiple comparisons tests. The table was pulled from immuneACCESS by TCRdb, which kept in-frame rearrangements only. Such tables lose some clones; where checked, under half of the loss comes from unresolved V genes, and the rest has no known cause. V and J calls and clone size are copied from that table; D and trimming were computed from the DNA. The sample table records more than 11,000 clones; 84% of these occur just once. Jointly, the top ten make up around 40% of the sample.

V lost 6 bases and J lost 10 bases; the stretch between them is 24 bases long. The CDR3 contains 15 residues, cysteine and phenylalanine counted. The entry retains the CDR3 DNA only, 45 bases that are in frame from base 1. CDR1 and CDR2 (MNHEY, SVGEGT) derive from the germline V gene. This chain joins TRBV6-2 or TRBV6-3 to TRBJ1-1, and possibly TRBD1, on 6 matching bases. The material was peripheral blood, obtained 28 days after the second AZD1222 dose. The clonotype originates from an adult who received the AZD1222 COVID-19 vaccine. The CDR3 protein sequence reads: CASSSQWGRTGGAFF. The sequenced DNA: TGTGCCAGCAGCTCCCAGTGGGGGCGGACGGGCGGAGCTTTCTTT.